The T cell receptor beta chain described here comes from a study of PD-1 blockade in mismatch repair-deficient tumors. The overall study: Patients had about 13 mismatch repair-deficient cancer types and were previously treated and progressing. Study-level results: Three of seven peptides expanded clones, giving 110 to 150 unique blood TCRs.

Regarding time point: approximately 11-day in vitro stimulation with candidate neoantigen peptide 2. PCR or immunohistochemistry showed mismatch repair deficiency in every enrolled patient. Roughly 7 ELISpot-reactive neoantigen peptides each drove a roughly eleven-day in vitro stimulation. Worth noting for this clone: Its antigen is currently unknown.

Assay: immunoSEQ multiplex PCR; the TCRdb copy retains only in-frame clones and omits some. The sample includes more than 9,500 clones, around 85% of them seen just once. The CDR3 has 14 residues. Trimming shortened V by 1 base and J by 5 bases, and 10 bases separated the two germline ends. The germline V gene encodes CDR1 SEHNR and CDR2 FQNEAQ (reference sequence). This chain links TRBV7-9 with TRBJ2-3, with a possible D match to TRBD1 (5 bases). The sequencing here drew on cells cultured in vitro, taken from a patient treated with pembrolizumab. The sequence came from an adult with mismatch repair-deficient cancer. CDR3 amino acids: CASSLGLRGDTQYF. The CDR3 region has the DNA TGTGCCAGCAGCTTAGGACTTAGGGGAGATACGCAGTATTTT.